One and the same sample provided the 19 T cell receptor beta chains below, sequenced in a study of T cells in Graves' hyperthyroidism and ophthalmopathy. RNA transcripts yielded amplified TCR beta CDR3 regions. The HTBI set primed first-round TCR CDR3 RT-PCR. TCRdb passed the multiplex PCR reads through MiXCR, listing each CDR3 protein once. The profile shows more than 650,000 distinct CDR3 sequences, approximately 15% of them singletons. The sample consisted of blood. These receptor sequences come from a woman younger than 35 with Graves' hyperthyroidism.

Ten or more counts support this clonotype. This chain uses TRBV27 with TRBJ2-1; TRBD2 agrees at 8 bases. CDR3 length equals 16 residues. J was trimmed by 5 bases and V by 2 bases; bases with no gene match: 8. Per germline, CDR1 MNHEY and CDR2 SMNVEV (reference sequence). The DNA for the CDR3 is TGTGCCAGCAGTTTAGAGGCGGGAGGCTCAAACAATGAGCAGTTCTTC. This codes for CASSLEAGGSNNEQFF.

V and J are TRBV12-3 or TRBV12-4 and TRBJ2-2; D is possibly TRBD2 (6 bases). Trimming took 6 bases from V and 4 from J, leaving 18 bases between them. CDR3 length: 16 amino acids. CDR3: CASSIRRAPITGELFF. The DNA of the CDR3 is TGTGCCAGCAGCATCCGGAGGGCCCCCATCACCGGGGAGCTGTTTTTT.

V is TRBV18 and J is TRBJ1-6; perhaps TRBD1 as D (5 bases). Germline V gives CDR1 KGHSH, CDR2 LQKENI. Deletions cut 2 bases from V and 10 bases from J, with 15 bases between. The CDR3 consists of 15 residues. CDR3 amino acids: CASSPDSGWGSPLHF. The CDR3 region has the DNA TGTGCCAGCTCACCAGACTCCGGGTGGGGGTCACCCCTCCACTTT.

This clonotype was detected ten times or more. The J gene is TRBJ1-1, the V gene TRBV2, with 8 bases that match TRBD1. Trimming cost V 6 bases and J 6 bases; bases outside gene matches: 6. Germline-derived CDR1 and CDR2 are SNHLY and FYNNEI. The CDR3 sequence is 13 residues long. The CDR3: CASRTGVKAEAFF. The CDR3, as DNA: TGTGCCAGCAGGACAGGGGTGAAGGCTGAAGCTTTCTTT. The full variable domain, in which reference TRBV2 and TRBJ1-1 provide the parts outside the CDR3, is EPEVTQTPSHQVTQMGQEVILRCVPISNHLYFYWYRQILGQKVEFLVSFYNNEISEKSEIFDDQFSVERPDGSNFTLKIRSTKLEDSAMYFCASRTGVKAEAFFGQGTRLTVV.

V usage is TRBV12-3 or TRBV12-4 and J usage is TRBJ1-1, with D perhaps matching TRBD1 (5 bases). V was pared by 6 bases and J by 2 bases, with 16 bases between. This CDR3 is 15 amino acids long. The CDR3 region is CASSHRDGINTEAFF. CDR3 nucleotide sequence: TGTGCCAGCAGCCACCGGGACGGGATTAACACTGAAGCTTTCTTT.

The sample holds many counts of this clonotype. V gene TRBV27 combines with J gene TRBJ2-5; 12 nucleotides align to TRBD2. The V and J ends lost 5 bases and 7 bases, in that order; junction bases with no gene match: 11. Germline V lookup: CDR1 MNHEY, CDR2 SMNVEV (reference sequence). The CDR3 sequence is 16 residues long. CDR3 sequence reads: CASSDRLAGDSATQYF. DNA of the CDR3: TGTGCCAGCAGTGACCGACTAGCGGGAGATTCAGCGACCCAGTACTTC.

This rearrangement joins TRBV19 to TRBJ1-1; D is possibly TRBD1 (5 bases). The germline V and J ends were trimmed by 8 bases and 1 base, with 14 bases remaining between them. Per germline, CDR1 LNHDA and CDR2 SQIVND (reference sequence). The CDR3 length is 14 residues. The CDR3 sequence is CASWTEGENTEAFF. CDR3 nucleotide sequence: TGTGCCAGTTGGACGGAAGGGGAGAACACTGAAGCTTTCTTT. Drawing the rest from reference TRBV19 and TRBJ1-1, the complete variable domain is DGGITQSPKYLFRKEGQNVTLSCEQNLNHDAMYWYRQDPGQGLRLIYYSQIVNDFQKGDIAEGYSVSREKKESFPLTVTSAQKNPTAFYLCASWTEGENTEAFFGQGTRLTVV.

This clonotype was recorded at least ten times. The V and J genes are TRBV6-5 and TRBJ1-1; no clear D gene. Between the trimmed V and J ends, which lost 2 bases and 1 base, there was a span of 5 bases. The CDR3 spans 13 residues. Germline CDR1 reads MNHEY; CDR2 reads SVGAGI. The CDR3 bases are TGTGCCAGCAGTTACGGAGAGAACACTGAAGCTTTCTTT. It codes for CASSYGENTEAFF.

The gene calls are TRBV2 and TRBJ2-7; D may correspond to TRBD1 or TRBD2 (5 bases each). The CDR3 spans 15 residues. CDR1 and CDR2 (germline): SNHLY, FYNNEI. V lost 3 bases, J lost 3 bases, and 15 bases lay in between. The CDR3 coding sequence is TGTGCCAGCAGTGATTGGGGCGTGGGGGTCTACGAGCAGTACTTC. It codes for CASSDWGVGVYEQYF.

This clonotype was detected only once. The chain has TRBV6-4 and TRBJ2-2, with a possible D match to TRBD1 (5 bases). The CDR3 totals 14 residues. Germline loops: CDR1 MRHNA, CDR2 SNTAGT. V lost 7 bases and J 2 bases, leaving 11 bases between the germline ends. CDR3 sequence (DNA): TGTGCCAGCACCCAGACAGTTAACACCGGGGAGCTGTTTTTT. Residues: CASTQTVNTGELFF.

This clonotype appeared many times. This chain links TRBV9 with TRBJ1-5; D gene uncertain. This CDR3 has 14 amino acids. CDR1 SGDLS and CDR2 YYNGEE come from the germline V gene. Trimming removed 4 bases at V and 0 bases at J, with 8 bases between. The CDR3 spells CASSSWSSNQPQHF. CDR3 bases: TGTGCCAGCAGCTCATGGTCTAGCAATCAGCCCCAGCATTTT.

This clonotype was seen ten or more times. This chain joins TRBV11-2 and TRBJ2-5; tentatively, D is TRBD1 or TRBD2 (5 bases each). The CDR3 has 15 amino acids. Trimming took 5 bases from V and 3 from J, leaving 16 bases between them. CDR1 is SGHAT and CDR2 is FQNNGV in the germline V gene. CDR3 coding DNA: TGTGCCAGCAGCATAGGGACCAATGGGGAAGAGACCCAGTACTTC. It yields the protein CASSIGTNGEETQYF.

This clonotype was recorded many times. This sequence joins TRBV3-1 and TRBJ2-4, with D perhaps assigned TRBD1 or TRBD2 (6 bases each). The CDR3 covers 17 residues. Germline V lookup: CDR1 LGHDT, CDR2 YNNKEL (reference sequence). Trimming took 5 bases from V and 1 from J, leaving 18 bases between them. The CDR3, as DNA: TGTGCCAGCAGCGGGGGGCTAGCGCCCGTCGCCAAAAACATTCAGTACTTC. Its protein is CASSGGLAPVAKNIQYF.

This clonotype was seen more than once but under ten times. The CDR3 loop reads CSVGNLAESYNEQFF. The DNA for the CDR3 is TGCAGCGTGGGGAATCTAGCGGAGTCCTACAATGAGCAGTTCTTC. The rearrangement joins TRBV29-1 to TRBJ2-1; 7 positions agree with TRBD2. V trimming: 6 bases; J trimming: 1 base; junction bases outside the gene matches: 9. Per the germline V gene, CDR1 is SQVTM and CDR2 is ANQGSEA. The CDR3 runs 15 residues.

This clonotype was detected ten times or more. The chain combines TRBV9 with TRBJ2-5, with a possible D match to TRBD2 (6 bases). This CDR3 is built from 16 residues. Germline values: CDR1 SGDLS, CDR2 YYNGEE. Trimming removed 4 bases from V and 7 bases from J, with 23 bases in between. Here the CDR3 reads CASSSPSGEMAGTQYF. DNA of the CDR3: TGTGCCAGCAGCTCTCCATCGGGGGAAATGGCTGGGACCCAGTACTTC.

V usage is TRBV10-3 and J usage is TRBJ1-2; D ambiguous. Germline V gene lookup returns CDR1 ENHRY and CDR2 SYGVKD. Between the trimmed V and J ends, which lost 0 bases and 3 bases, there was a span of 11 bases. The length of the CDR3 is 15 residues. The CDR3 reads CAISESRPLYYGYTF. DNA of the CDR3: TGTGCCATCAGTGAGTCCCGACCTCTCTACTATGGCTACACCTTC.

With respect to this clonotype: One base away lies a much larger clone, so this may be a sequencing read error. The V and J genes are TRBV2 and TRBJ1-4; D is perhaps TRBD1 (6 bases). This CDR3 contains 15 residues. Per the germline V gene, CDR1 is SNHLY and CDR2 is FYNNEI. V lost 2 bases, J lost 5 bases, and 12 bases lay in between. As DNA, the CDR3 is TGTGCCAGCAGTGAAACAGGACAGCCAAATGAAAAACTGTTTTTT. As protein: CASSETGQPNEKLFF.

This clonotype was recorded many times. This sequence joins TRBV6-1 and TRBJ2-7; D unresolved. V was pared by 8 bases and J by 0 bases, with 14 bases between. The V gene's germline CDR1 is MNHNS and CDR2 SASEGT. This CDR3 comprises 14 residues. The chain's CDR3 is CASRRAGASYEQYF. The CDR3, as DNA: TGTGCCAGCCGCCGGGCAGGCGCCTCCTACGAGCAGTACTTC.

The sample holds a few counts of this clonotype. The rearrangement uses TRBV11-2 and TRBJ2-2, with D possibly called TRBD1 or TRBD2 (5 bases each). The CDR3 contains 16 residues. V lost 1 base, J lost 5 bases, and 14 bases lay in between. Germline CDR1 is SGHAT and CDR2 is FQNNGV. CDR3 sequence (DNA): TGTGCCAGCAGCTTAGGTCCGGGGACGGTGACCGGGGAGCTGTTTTTT. It codes for CASSLGPGTVTGELFF.